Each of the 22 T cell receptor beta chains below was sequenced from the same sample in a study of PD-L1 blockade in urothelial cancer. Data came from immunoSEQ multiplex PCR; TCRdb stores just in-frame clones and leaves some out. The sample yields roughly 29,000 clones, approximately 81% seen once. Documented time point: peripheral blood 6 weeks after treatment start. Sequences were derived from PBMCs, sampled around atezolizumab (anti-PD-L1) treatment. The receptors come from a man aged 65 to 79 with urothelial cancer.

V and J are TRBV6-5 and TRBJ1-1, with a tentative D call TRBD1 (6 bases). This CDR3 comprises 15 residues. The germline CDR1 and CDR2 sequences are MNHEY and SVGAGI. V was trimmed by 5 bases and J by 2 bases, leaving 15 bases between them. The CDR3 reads CASSRRGQTNTEAFF. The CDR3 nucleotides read TGTGCCAGCAGTCGCCGAGGACAGACCAACACTGAAGCTTTCTTT.

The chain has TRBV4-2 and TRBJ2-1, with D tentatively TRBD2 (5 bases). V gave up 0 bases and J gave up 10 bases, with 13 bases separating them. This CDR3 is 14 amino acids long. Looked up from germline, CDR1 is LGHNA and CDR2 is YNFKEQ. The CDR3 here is CASSQEIARGEQFF. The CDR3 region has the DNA TGTGCCAGCAGCCAAGAAATAGCGAGAGGAGAGCAGTTCTTC.

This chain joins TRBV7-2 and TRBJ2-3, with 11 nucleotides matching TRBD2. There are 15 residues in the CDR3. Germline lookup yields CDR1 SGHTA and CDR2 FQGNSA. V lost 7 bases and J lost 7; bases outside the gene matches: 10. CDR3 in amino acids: CASTEASGRRNTQYF. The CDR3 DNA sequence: TGTGCCAGCACGGAGGCTAGCGGGAGGAGGAATACGCAGTATTTT. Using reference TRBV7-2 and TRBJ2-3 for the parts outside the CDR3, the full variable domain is GAGVSQSPSNKVTEKGKDVELRCDPISGHTALYWYRQSLGQGLEFLIYFQGNSAPDKSGLPSDRFSAERTGGSVSTLTIQRTQQEDSAVYLCASTEASGRRNTQYFGPGTRLTVL.

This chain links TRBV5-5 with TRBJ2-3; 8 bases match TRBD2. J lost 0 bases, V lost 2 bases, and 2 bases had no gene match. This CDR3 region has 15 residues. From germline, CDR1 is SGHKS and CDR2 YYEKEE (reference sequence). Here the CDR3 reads CASSFGGGSTDTQYF. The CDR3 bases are TGTGCCAGCAGCTTTGGCGGGGGGAGCACAGATACGCAGTATTTT.

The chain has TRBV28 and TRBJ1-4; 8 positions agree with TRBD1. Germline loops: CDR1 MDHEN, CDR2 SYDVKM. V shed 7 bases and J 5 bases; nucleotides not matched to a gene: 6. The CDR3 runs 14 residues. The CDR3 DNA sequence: TGTGCCAGCATCCGGACAGGGACAAATGAAAAACTGTTTTTT. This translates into CASIRTGTNEKLFF.

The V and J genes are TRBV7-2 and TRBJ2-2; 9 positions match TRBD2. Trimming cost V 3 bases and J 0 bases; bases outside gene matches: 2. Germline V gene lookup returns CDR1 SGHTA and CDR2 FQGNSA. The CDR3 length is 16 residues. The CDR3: CASSFVAGANTGELFF. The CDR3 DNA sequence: TGTGCCAGCAGCTTCGTAGCGGGGGCGAACACCGGGGAGCTGTTTTTT.

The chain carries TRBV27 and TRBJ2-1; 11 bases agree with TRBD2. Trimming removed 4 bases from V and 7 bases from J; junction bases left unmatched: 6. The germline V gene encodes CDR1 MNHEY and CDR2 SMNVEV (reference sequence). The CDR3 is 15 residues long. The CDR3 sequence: CASSSRLAGNNEQFF. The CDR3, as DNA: TGTGCCAGCAGTTCGCGACTAGCGGGAAATAATGAGCAGTTCTTC.

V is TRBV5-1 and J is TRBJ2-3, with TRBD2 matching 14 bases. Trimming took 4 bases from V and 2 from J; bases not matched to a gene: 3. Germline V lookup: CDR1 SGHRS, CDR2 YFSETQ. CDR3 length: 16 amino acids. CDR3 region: CASSPGLAGATDTQYF. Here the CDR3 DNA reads TGCGCCAGCAGCCCGGGACTAGCGGGGGCCACAGATACGCAGTATTTT.

CDR3 DNA: TGTGCCAGCAGTTTAGAGCAGCCCCAGCATTTT. Amino acid sequence: CASSLEQPQHF. The chain joins TRBV28 to TRBJ1-5; no clear D gene. V was trimmed by 2 bases and J by 7 bases, leaving 3 bases between them. Germline CDR1 and CDR2: MDHEN and SYDVKM. This CDR3 is 11 amino acids long.

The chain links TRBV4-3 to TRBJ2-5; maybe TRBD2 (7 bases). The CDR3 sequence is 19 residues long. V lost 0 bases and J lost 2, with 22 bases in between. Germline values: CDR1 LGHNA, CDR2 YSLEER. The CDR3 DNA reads TGCGCCAGCAGCCAAGATGCGGGGGCTAGCGTACGAAGTCAAGAGACCCAGTACTTC. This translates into CASSQDAGASVRSQETQYF.

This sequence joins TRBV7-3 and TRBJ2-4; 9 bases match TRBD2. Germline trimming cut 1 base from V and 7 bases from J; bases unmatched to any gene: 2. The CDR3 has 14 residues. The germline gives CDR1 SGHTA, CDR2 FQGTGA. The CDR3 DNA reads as TGTGCCAGCAGCTTAAGACTAGCGGATAACATTCAGTACTTC. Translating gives CASSLRLADNIQYF.

The CDR3 nucleotides are TGCAGCGTTGTGACTGGGACTACTTTCGCTACGCAGTATTTT. Encoded protein: CSVVTGTTFATQYF. The genes are TRBV29-1 and TRBJ2-3, with 7 bases fitting TRBD2. This CDR3 is built from 14 residues. The germline V gene encodes CDR1 SQVTM and CDR2 ANQGSEA. V was clipped by 4 bases and J by 8 bases; unmatched bases: 12.

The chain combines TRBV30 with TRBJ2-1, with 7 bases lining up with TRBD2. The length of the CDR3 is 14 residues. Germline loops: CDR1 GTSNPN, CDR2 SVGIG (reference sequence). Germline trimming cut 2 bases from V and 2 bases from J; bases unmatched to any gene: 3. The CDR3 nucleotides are TGTGCCTGGAGTTGGGGGGGGACCTACAATGAGCAGTTCTTC. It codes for CAWSWGGTYNEQFF.

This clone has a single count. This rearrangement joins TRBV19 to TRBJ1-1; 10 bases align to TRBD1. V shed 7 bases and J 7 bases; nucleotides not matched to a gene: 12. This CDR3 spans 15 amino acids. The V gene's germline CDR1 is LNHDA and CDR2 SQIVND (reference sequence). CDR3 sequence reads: CASTLTGGPVGEAFF. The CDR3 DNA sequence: TGTGCCAGTACCCTGACAGGGGGCCCAGTCGGTGAAGCTTTCTTT.

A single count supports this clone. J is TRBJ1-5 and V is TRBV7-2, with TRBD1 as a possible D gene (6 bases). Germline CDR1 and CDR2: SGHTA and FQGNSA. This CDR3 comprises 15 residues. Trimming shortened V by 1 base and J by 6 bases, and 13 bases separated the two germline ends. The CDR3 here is CASSLEPGGAQPQHF. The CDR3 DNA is TGTGCCAGCAGCTTAGAGCCGGGGGGCGCTCAGCCCCAGCATTTT.

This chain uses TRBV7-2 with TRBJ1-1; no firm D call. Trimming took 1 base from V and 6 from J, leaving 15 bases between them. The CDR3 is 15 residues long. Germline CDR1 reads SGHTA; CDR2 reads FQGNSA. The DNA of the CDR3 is TGTGCCAGCAGCTTAGAACGGGTGGTAATCCCTGAAGCTTTCTTT. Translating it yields CASSLERVVIPEAFF. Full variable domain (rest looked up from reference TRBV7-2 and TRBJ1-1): GAGVSQSPSNKVTEKGKDVELRCDPISGHTALYWYRQSLGQGLEFLIYFQGNSAPDKSGLPSDRFSAERTGGSVSTLTIQRTQQEDSAVYLCASSLERVVIPEAFFGQGTRLTVV.

The CDR3 DNA reads TGTGCCAGCAGCCAAGAAGCGGTATACGAGCAGTACTTC. Its protein product is CASSQEAVYEQYF. The chain has TRBV14 and TRBJ2-7; possibly TRBD2 for D (5 bases). Trimming removed 0 bases at V and 4 bases at J, with 7 bases between. CDR3 size: 13 residues. The germline CDR1 and CDR2 sequences are SGHDN and FVKESK.

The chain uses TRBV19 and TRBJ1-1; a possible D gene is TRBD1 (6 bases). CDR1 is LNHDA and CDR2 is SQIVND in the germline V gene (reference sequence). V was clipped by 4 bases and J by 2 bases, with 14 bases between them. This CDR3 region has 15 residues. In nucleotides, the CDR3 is TGTGCCAGTAGTAAGGGGGGGCCAGGTAACACTGAAGCTTTCTTT. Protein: CASSKGGPGNTEAFF.

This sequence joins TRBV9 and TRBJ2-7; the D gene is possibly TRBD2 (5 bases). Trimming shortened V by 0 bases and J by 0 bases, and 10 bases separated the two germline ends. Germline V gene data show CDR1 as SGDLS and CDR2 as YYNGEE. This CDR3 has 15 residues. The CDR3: CASSVAPAASYEQYF. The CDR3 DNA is TGTGCCAGCAGCGTAGCCCCAGCGGCCTCCTACGAGCAGTACTTC.

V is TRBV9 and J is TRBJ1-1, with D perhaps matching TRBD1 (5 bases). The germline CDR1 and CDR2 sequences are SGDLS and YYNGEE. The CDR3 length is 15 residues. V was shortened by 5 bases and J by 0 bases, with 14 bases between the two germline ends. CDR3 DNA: TGTGCCAGCAGTTCCAAAGGGGTCCTGAACACTGAAGCTTTCTTT. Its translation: CASSSKGVLNTEAFF.

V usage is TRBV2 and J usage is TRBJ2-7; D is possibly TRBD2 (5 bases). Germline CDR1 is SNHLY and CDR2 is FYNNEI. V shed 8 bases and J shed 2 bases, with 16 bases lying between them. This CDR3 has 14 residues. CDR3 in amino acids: CASLAGKLTYEQYF. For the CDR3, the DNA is TGTGCCAGCCTAGCCGGGAAATTGACCTACGAGCAGTACTTC.

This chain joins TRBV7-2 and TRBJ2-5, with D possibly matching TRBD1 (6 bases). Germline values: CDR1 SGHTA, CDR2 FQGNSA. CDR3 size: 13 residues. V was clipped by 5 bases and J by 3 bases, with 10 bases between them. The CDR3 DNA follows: TGTGCCAGCAGCCTTCGACAGGAAGAGACCCAGTACTTC. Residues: CASSLRQEETQYF.